These 11 T cell receptor beta chains share one sample of origin, sequenced in a study of PD-1 blockade in classical Hodgkin lymphoma. Clones were sequenced by immunoSEQ multiplex PCR, and TCRdb holds only the in-frame ones, with some missing. The sample carries roughly 100,000 clones, 85% to 95% recorded once. Noted time point: cycle 4 day 1 (C4D1), after around six weeks of nivolumab. Relapse was seen in all patients after autologous stem cell transplantation, and brentuximab vedotin exposure was variable. The sequenced sample was peripheral blood mononuclear cells (PBMCs), obtained before the fourth cycle of nivolumab. The receptor source for this set is a human donor with classical Hodgkin lymphoma.

This sequence joins TRBV7-8 and TRBJ2-4, with TRBD1 matching 10 bases. The CDR3 length is 16 residues. From germline, CDR1 is SGHVS and CDR2 FQNEAQ. Trimming cost V 4 bases and J 4 bases; bases outside gene matches: 7. The CDR3 region is CASSSGTGVGKNIQYF. CDR3 bases: TGTGCCAGCAGCTCAGGGACAGGGGTTGGTAAAAACATTCAGTACTTC. Complete variable domain (other parts from reference TRBV7-8 and TRBJ2-4): GAGVSQSPRYKVAKRGQDVALRCDPISGHVSLFWYQQALGQGPEFLTYFQNEAQLDKSGLPSDRFFAERPEGSVSTLKIQRTQQEDSAVYLCASSSGTGVGKNIQYFGAGTRLSVL.

This rearrangement joins TRBV5-8 to TRBJ1-1; 7 nucleotides line up with TRBD1. Germline V lookup: CDR1 SGHTS, CDR2 YDEGEE. V lost 0 bases, J lost 2 bases, and 10 bases stayed unmatched. CDR3 length: 17 residues. CDR3 nucleotides: TGTGCCAGCAGCTTGGGTGCAGGGGGGTTAGTTAACACTGAAGCTTTCTTT. Protein: CASSLGAGGLVNTEAFF.

The chain combines TRBV6-6 with TRBJ2-7; D is perhaps TRBD1 (5 bases). V shed 4 bases and J shed 5 bases, with 12 bases lying between them. This CDR3 comprises 13 residues. Germline V lookup: CDR1 MNHNY, CDR2 SVGAGI (reference sequence). In nucleotides, the CDR3 is TGTGCCAGCAGTTCAGGGTTTGGAGACGAGCAGTACTTC. As protein: CASSSGFGDEQYF.

CDR3 DNA: TGCGCCAGCAGATCCGGCGCGGATACGCAGTATTTT. Translating gives CASRSGADTQYF. The V gene is TRBV5-1, the J gene TRBJ2-3; D is ambiguous. From germline, CDR1 is SGHRS and CDR2 YFSETQ. V lost 5 bases and J lost 6, with 10 bases in between. The CDR3 covers 12 residues.

This chain uses TRBV7-9 with TRBJ2-3, with a weak D call TRBD1 (6 bases). The CDR3 loop spans 19 amino acids. V was cut by 4 bases and J by 1 base, with 24 bases left in between. The V gene's germline CDR1 is SEHNR and CDR2 FQNEAQ (reference sequence). The CDR3 DNA is TGTGCCAGCAGCTCGGACAGCCCAGGGCCCGGGGACCGCACAGATACGCAGTATTTT. As protein: CASSSDSPGPGDRTDTQYF. The full variable domain, with the rest looked up from reference TRBV7-9 and TRBJ2-3, is DTGVSQNPRHKITKRGQNVTFRCDPISEHNRLYWYRQTLGQGPEFLTYFQNEAQLEKSRLLSDRFSAERPKGSFSTLEIQRTEQGDSAMYLCASSSDSPGPGDRTDTQYFGPGTRLTVL.

The chain has TRBV30 and TRBJ1-3; D remains unclear. The germline V gene has CDR1 GTSNPN and CDR2 SVGIG (reference sequence). This CDR3 spans 14 amino acids. Trimming left V 1 base short and J 0 bases short, with 7 bases between. This chain's CDR3 is CAWSEGPSGNTIYF. CDR3 bases: TGTGCCTGGAGTGAGGGTCCCTCTGGAAACACCATATATTTT.

This clone was counted a few times. Different DNA sequences within this sample yield the same CDR3. The chain is built from TRBV28 and TRBJ2-4, with D unresolved. CDR1 is MDHEN, CDR2 SYDVKM, per germline. V was clipped by 4 bases and J by 0 bases, with 10 bases between them. CDR3 length: 15 residues. The CDR3 nucleotides are TGTGCCAGCAGTTACGGTAGCTTAGCCAAAAACATTCAGTACTTC. Its protein product is CASSYGSLAKNIQYF.

The chain links TRBV18 to TRBJ1-3; tentatively, D is TRBD1 (6 bases). The germline gives CDR1 KGHSH, CDR2 LQKENI. Trimming left V 3 bases short and J 0 bases short, with 18 bases between. The CDR3 loop spans 18 amino acids. As DNA, the CDR3 is TGTGCCAGCTCACCTTTGGGGGGCCCGACGGGCTCTGGAAACACCATATATTTT. This translates into CASSPLGGPTGSGNTIYF.

The genes are TRBV10-2 and TRBJ2-1, with 8 bases lining up with TRBD1. Trimming took 8 bases from V and 2 from J; bases not matched to a gene: 8. This CDR3 is 15 amino acids long. The V gene's germline CDR1 is WSHSY and CDR2 SAAADI. CDR3 region: CASFLGGQAYNEQFF. DNA for the CDR3: TGCGCCAGCTTTCTAGGGGGACAGGCCTACAATGAGCAGTTCTTC.

V and J are TRBV5-1 and TRBJ1-4; D not certain. The CDR3 has 15 amino acids. Germline V gives CDR1 SGHRS, CDR2 YFSETQ. Trimming stripped 0 bases from V and 0 bases from J, with 6 bases between. The chain's CDR3 is CASSLVRATNEKLFF. The CDR3 DNA reads TGCGCCAGCAGCTTGGTACGGGCAACTAATGAAAAACTGTTTTTT. The variable domain in full, completed from reference TRBV5-1 and TRBJ1-4, reads KAGVTQTPRYLIKTRGQQVTLSCSPISGHRSVSWYQQTPGQGLQFLFEYFSETQRNKGNFPGRFSGRQFSNSRSEMNVSTLELGDSALYLCASSLVRATNEKLFFGSGTQLSVL.

The chain joins TRBV7-2 to TRBJ2-3; 7 bases match TRBD2. Germline values: CDR1 SGHTA, CDR2 FQGNSA. Trimming at V came to 4 bases and at J to 2 bases, leaving 9 bases not matched to a gene. The length of the CDR3 is 16 residues. The DNA for the CDR3 is TGTGCCAGCAGCTCCGACTCTAGCGGCCTCACAGATACGCAGTATTTT. Its translation: CASSSDSSGLTDTQYF.